Each of the 14 T cell receptor beta chains below was sequenced from the same sample in a study of shared clonotypes between healthy human individuals. TCRdb's copy holds only in-frame clones and misses some; the assay was immunoSEQ multiplex PCR. The sample holds 2 million to 2.5 million clones, 95% seen once. The sample taken for sequencing was naive CD4+ T cells sorted from blood. The subset is: CD45RA+ positively selected. The source of these receptors is a man aged 18 to 30 in good health.

This clone has a single count. This chain joins TRBV11-2 and TRBJ2-7, with 12 bases aligning to TRBD1. J lost 4 bases, V lost 0 bases, and 4 bases had no gene match. The CDR3 length is 16 residues. CDR1 is SGHAT and CDR2 is FQNNGV in the germline V gene. The CDR3 protein is CASSLDGTGGLYEQYF. CDR3 DNA sequence: TGTGCCAGCAGCTTAGACGGGACAGGGGGCTTGTACGAGCAGTACTTC.

The V call is TRBV7-2, the J call TRBJ2-4; 12 bases are a match to TRBD2. The germline gives CDR1 SGHTA, CDR2 FQGNSA. The CDR3 contains 17 residues. V gave up 1 base and J gave up 2 bases; unmatched junction bases: 3. The CDR3 DNA reads as TGTGCCAGCAGCTTAGGACTAGCGGGAGATACCAAAAACATTCAGTACTTC. Translating gives CASSLGLAGDTKNIQYF.

The chain combines TRBV28 with TRBJ2-3, with 7 bases lining up with TRBD2. Per the germline V gene, CDR1 is MDHEN and CDR2 is SYDVKM. The CDR3 length is 18 residues. With V trimmed by 8 bases and J by 0 bases, 17 bases remained unmatched. The CDR3 coding sequence is TGTGCCAGCCATTCAGCGGGAATTGATTTTTCTAGCACAGATACGCAGTATTTT. Translation: CASHSAGIDFSSTDTQYF.

V gene TRBV19 combines with J gene TRBJ1-3; 8 positions agree with TRBD1. The CDR3 extends over 14 amino acids. Trimming took 7 bases from V and 3 from J; bases not matched to a gene: 5. CDR1 and CDR2 (germline): LNHDA, SQIVND (reference sequence). The CDR3 region has the DNA TGTGCCAGTACCGGGACAGGCGATGGAAACACCATATATTTT. This translates into CASTGTGDGNTIYF.

About this clone: The sample contains more than one DNA sequence encoding this CDR3. V is TRBV5-1 and J is TRBJ1-1; 9 bases are a match to TRBD1. Germline V gene sequence: CDR1 SGHRS, CDR2 YFSETQ. This CDR3 comprises 15 residues. After removal of 0 bases from V and 5 bases from J, the junction contained 5 bases not matched to a gene. The DNA for the CDR3 is TGCGCCAGCAGCTTGGCCACAGGGGGCGGAACTGAAGCTTTCTTT. Protein sequence: CASSLATGGGTEAFF.

The chain has TRBV27 and TRBJ2-3; D uncertain. The V and J ends lost 6 bases and 0 bases respectively, with 10 bases between them. The CDR3 consists of 14 residues. Per the germline V gene, CDR1 is MNHEY and CDR2 is SMNVEV (reference sequence). CDR3 nucleotide sequence: TGTGCCAGCAGGTCCCGGCCTAGCACAGATACGCAGTATTTT. It is translated as CASRSRPSTDTQYF.

The chain has TRBV11-2 and TRBJ2-7; weak D call: TRBD1 (6 bases). Germline-derived CDR1 and CDR2 are SGHAT and FQNNGV. This CDR3 has 15 residues. Trimming pared 0 bases from V and 2 bases from J, leaving 11 bases between. Written as DNA, the CDR3 is TGTGCCAGCAGCTTAGACCCCGGGACAACCTACGAGCAGTACTTC. It encodes CASSLDPGTTYEQYF. The entire variable domain, with the rest obtained from reference TRBV11-2 and TRBJ2-7, is as follows: EAGVAQSPRYKIIEKRQSVAFWCNPISGHATLYWYQQILGQGPKLLIQFQNNGVVDDSQLPKDRFSAERLKGVDSTLKIQPAKLEDSAVYLCASSLDPGTTYEQYFGPGTRLTVT.

V is TRBV7-2 and J is TRBJ1-2; D remains ambiguous. The germline CDR1 and CDR2 sequences are SGHTA and FQGNSA. The CDR3 totals 13 residues. Between the trimmed V and J ends, which lost 1 base and 4 bases, there was a span of 7 bases. The CDR3 sequence is CASSLDSVYGYTF. CDR3 nucleotides: TGTGCCAGCAGCTTAGATTCAGTCTATGGCTACACCTTC.

The CDR3 DNA reads TGTGCCAGCAGCGCTGGACAGCTCGAAAAACTGTTTTTT. Protein: CASSAGQLEKLFF. The chain links TRBV5-4 to TRBJ1-4, with a tentative D call TRBD1 (6 bases). Trimming shortened V by 4 bases and J by 8 bases, and 12 bases separated the two germline ends. This CDR3 has 13 amino acids. The V gene's germline CDR1 is SGHNT and CDR2 YYREEE (reference sequence). Filled out from reference TRBV5-4 and TRBJ1-4, the complete variable domain reads ETGVTQSPTHLIKTRGQQVTLRCSSQSGHNTVSWYQQALGQGPQFIFQYYREEENGRGNFPPRFSGLQFPNYSSELNVNALELDDSALYLCASSAGQLEKLFFGSGTQLSVL.

CDR3 nucleotide sequence: TGCGCCAGCAGCTTGGTAGCGGGGTCTGGGGCCAACGTCCTGACTTTC. Its translation: CASSLVAGSGANVLTF. This sequence joins TRBV5-1 and TRBJ2-6; 8 nucleotides line up with TRBD2. CDR1 SGHRS and CDR2 YFSETQ come from the germline V gene. The J segment lost 1 base and the V segment lost 0 bases, leaving 0 bases of the junction unmatched. The CDR3 contains 16 residues.

The CDR3 DNA follows: TGCGCCAGCAGCTTGTCGGGGCTTAATGAAAAACTGTTTTTT. As protein: CASSLSGLNEKLFF. This chain uses TRBV5-1 with TRBJ1-4; maybe TRBD1 (5 bases). V lost 1 base to trimming and J lost 4 bases, with 8 bases between them. Germline values: CDR1 SGHRS, CDR2 YFSETQ. The CDR3 totals 14 residues.

The chain couples TRBV18 to TRBJ1-6, with TRBD1 as a possible D gene (5 bases). The CDR3 length is 14 residues. Looked up from germline, CDR1 is KGHSH and CDR2 is LQKENI. Trimming left V 3 bases short and J 10 bases short, with 13 bases between. For the CDR3, the DNA is TGTGCCAGCTCACCCGGGGGAAAGGAGTCACCCCTCCACTTT. It is translated as CASSPGGKESPLHF.

The rearrangement uses TRBV30 and TRBJ2-2; D unresolved. Trimming removed 0 bases from V and 3 bases from J, with 5 bases in between. Germline CDR1 GTSNPN, CDR2 SVGIG (reference sequence). The CDR3 spans 13 residues. The CDR3 spells CAWSVPDTGELFF. In DNA form, the CDR3 reads TGTGCCTGGAGTGTACCGGACACCGGGGAGCTGTTTTTT.

J is TRBJ1-2 and V is TRBV4-3, with TRBD1 as a possible D gene (6 bases). This CDR3 comprises 15 residues. Looked up from germline, CDR1 is LGHNA and CDR2 is YSLEER. V lost 0 bases and J 1 base, leaving 9 bases between the germline ends. This CDR3 is CASSQEGGFNYGYTF. Here the CDR3 DNA reads TGCGCCAGCAGCCAAGAAGGGGGGTTTAACTATGGCTACACCTTC.